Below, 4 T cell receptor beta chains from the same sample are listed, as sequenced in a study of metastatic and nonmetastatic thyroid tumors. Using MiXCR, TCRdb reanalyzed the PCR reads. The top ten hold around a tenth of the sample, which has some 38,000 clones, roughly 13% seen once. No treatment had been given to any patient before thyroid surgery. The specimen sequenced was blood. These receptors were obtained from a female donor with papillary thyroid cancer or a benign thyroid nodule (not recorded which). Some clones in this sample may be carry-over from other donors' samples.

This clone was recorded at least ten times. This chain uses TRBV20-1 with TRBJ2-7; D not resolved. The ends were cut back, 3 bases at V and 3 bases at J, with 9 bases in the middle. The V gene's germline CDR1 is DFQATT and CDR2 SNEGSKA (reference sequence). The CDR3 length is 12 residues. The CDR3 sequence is CSASLQNYEQYF. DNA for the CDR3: TGCAGTGCTAGCTTACAAAACTACGAGCAGTACTTC.

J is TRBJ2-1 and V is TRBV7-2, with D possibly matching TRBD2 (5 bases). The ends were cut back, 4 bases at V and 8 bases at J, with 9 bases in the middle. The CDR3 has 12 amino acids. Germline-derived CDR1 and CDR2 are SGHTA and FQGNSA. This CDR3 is CASSWQADEQFF. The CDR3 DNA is TGTGCCAGCAGCTGGCAAGCGGATGAGCAGTTCTTC.

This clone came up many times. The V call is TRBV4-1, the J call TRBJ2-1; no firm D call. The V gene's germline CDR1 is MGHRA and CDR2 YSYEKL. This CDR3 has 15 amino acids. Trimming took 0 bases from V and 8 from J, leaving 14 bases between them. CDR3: CASSQESARSDEQFF. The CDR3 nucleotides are TGCGCCAGCAGCCAAGAATCGGCTAGGAGCGATGAGCAGTTCTTC.

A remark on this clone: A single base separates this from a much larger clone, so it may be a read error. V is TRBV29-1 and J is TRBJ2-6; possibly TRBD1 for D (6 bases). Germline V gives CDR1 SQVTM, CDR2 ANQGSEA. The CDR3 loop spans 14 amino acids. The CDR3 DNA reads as TGCAGCGTTGAGGACAGCTCTGGGGCCAACGTCATGACTTTC. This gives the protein CSVEDSSGANVMTF. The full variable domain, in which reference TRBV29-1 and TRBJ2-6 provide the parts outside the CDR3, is SAVISQKPSRDICQRGTSLTIQCQVDSQVTMMFWYRQQPGQSLTLIATANQGSEATYESGFVIDKFPISRPNLTFSTLTVSNMSPEDSSIYLCSVEDSSGANVMTFGAGSRLTVL.